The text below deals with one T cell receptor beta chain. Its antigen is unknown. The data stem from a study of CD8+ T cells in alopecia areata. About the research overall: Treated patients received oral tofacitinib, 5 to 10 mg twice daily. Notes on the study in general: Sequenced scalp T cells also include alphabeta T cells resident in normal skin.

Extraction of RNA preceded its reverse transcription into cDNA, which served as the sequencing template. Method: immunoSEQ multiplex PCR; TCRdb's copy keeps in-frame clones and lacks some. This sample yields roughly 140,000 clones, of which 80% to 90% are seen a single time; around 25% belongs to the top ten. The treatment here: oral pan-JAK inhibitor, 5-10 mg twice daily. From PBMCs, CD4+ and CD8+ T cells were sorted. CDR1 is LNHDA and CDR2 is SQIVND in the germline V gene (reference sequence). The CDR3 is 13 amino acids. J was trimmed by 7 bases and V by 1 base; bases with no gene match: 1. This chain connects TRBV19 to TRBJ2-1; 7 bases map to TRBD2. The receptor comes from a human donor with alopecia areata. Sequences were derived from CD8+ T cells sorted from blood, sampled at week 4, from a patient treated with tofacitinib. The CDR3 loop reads CASSIGSGNEQFF. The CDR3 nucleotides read TGTGCCAGTAGTATAGGTAGCGGGAATGAGCAGTTCTTC.